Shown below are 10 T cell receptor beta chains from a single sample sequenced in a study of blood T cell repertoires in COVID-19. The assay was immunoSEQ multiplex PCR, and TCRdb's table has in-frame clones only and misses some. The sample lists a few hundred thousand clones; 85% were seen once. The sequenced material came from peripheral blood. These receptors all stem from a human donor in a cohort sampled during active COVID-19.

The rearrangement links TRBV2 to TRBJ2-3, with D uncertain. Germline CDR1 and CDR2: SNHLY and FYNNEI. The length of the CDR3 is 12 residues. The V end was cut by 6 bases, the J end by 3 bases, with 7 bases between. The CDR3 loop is CASRRRTDTQYF. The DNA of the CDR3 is TGTGCCAGCAGGCGGCGAACAGATACGCAGTATTTT.

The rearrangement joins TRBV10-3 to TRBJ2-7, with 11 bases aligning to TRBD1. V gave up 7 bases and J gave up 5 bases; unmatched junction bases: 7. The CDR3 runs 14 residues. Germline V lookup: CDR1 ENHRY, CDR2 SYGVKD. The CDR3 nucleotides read TGTGCCATCAAACCGGGACAGGGGGGTAACGAGCAGTACTTC. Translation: CAIKPGQGGNEQYF.

The CDR3 DNA reads as TGTGCCAGTATTAGCAGGGTGAATGAGCAGTTCTTC. It codes for CASISRVNEQFF. The chain uses TRBV19 and TRBJ2-1, with D maybe TRBD1 (5 bases). The germline CDR1 and CDR2 sequences are LNHDA and SQIVND (reference sequence). V was clipped by 7 bases and J by 7 bases, with 11 bases between them. The CDR3 is 12 residues long.

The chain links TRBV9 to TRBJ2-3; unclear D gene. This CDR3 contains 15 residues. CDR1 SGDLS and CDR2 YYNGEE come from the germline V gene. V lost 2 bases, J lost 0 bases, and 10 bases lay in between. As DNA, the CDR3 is TGTGCCAGCAGCGTTGGTTACTCTAGCACAGATACGCAGTATTTT. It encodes CASSVGYSSTDTQYF.

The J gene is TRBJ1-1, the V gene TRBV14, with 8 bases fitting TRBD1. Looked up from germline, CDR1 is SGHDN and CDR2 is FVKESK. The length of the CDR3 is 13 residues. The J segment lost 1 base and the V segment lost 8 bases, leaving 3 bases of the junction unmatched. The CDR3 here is CASGQGPNTEAFF. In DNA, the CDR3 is TGTGCCAGCGGACAGGGCCCGAACACTGAAGCTTTCTTT.

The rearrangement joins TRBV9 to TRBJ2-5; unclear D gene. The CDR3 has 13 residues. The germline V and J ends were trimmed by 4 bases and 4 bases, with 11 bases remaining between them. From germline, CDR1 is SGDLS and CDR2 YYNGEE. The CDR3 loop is CASSPTTGETQYF. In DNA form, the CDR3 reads TGTGCCAGCAGCCCGACCACGGGAGAGACCCAGTACTTC.

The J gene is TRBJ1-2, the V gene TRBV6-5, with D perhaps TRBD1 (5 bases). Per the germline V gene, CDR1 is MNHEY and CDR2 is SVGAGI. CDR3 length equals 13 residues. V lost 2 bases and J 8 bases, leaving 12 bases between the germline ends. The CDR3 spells CASSYGAVGGYTF. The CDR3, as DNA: TGTGCCAGCAGTTACGGGGCAGTCGGAGGCTACACCTTC.

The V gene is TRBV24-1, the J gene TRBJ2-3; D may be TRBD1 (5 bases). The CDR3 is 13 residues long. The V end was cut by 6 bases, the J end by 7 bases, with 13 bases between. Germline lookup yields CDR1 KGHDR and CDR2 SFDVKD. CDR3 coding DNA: TGTGCCACCAGTTATACAGCAGGGAATACGCAGTATTTT. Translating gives CATSYTAGNTQYF.

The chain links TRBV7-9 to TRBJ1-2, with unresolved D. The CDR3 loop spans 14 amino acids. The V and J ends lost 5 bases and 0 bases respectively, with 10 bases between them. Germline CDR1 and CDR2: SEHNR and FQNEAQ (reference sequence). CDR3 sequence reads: CASSPSTANYGYTF. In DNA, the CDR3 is TGTGCCAGCAGCCCGTCTACAGCTAACTATGGCTACACCTTC.

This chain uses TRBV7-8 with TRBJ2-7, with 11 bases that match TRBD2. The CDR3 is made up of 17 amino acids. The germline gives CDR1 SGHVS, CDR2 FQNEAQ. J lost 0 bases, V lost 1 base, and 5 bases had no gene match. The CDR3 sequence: CASSLVAGGTSSYEQYF. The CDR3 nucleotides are TGTGCCAGCAGCTTAGTAGCGGGGGGGACTAGCTCCTACGAGCAGTACTTC.